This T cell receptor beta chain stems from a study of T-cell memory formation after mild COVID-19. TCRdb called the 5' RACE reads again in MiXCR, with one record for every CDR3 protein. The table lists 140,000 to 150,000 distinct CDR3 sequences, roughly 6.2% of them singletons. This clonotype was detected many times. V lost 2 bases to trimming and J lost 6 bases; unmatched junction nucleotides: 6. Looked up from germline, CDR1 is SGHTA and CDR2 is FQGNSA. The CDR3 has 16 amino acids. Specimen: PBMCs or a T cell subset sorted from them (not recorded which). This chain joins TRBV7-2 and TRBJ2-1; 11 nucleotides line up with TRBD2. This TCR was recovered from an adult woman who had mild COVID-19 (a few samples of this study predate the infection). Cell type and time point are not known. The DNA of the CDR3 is TGTGCCAGCAGCTTATCTAGCGGGAGGATCCCCAATGAGCAGTTCTTC. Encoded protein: CASSLSSGRIPNEQFF.